This TCR beta chain was sequenced during a study of blood T cell repertoires in COVID-19. Study context: Acute and convalescent COVID-19 specimens originated in the United States, Italy and Spain. T cells, B-cell-depleted T cells, or PBMCs supplied cDNA or gDNA.

As processed by the authors: Estimated nucleated cell counts came from reference gene primer amplification. TCRdb keeps only in-frame clones here, not all; method: immunoSEQ multiplex PCR. For V, J and clone size, that table is used; D and trimming come from the DNA. The top ten clones hold about 4.5% of a sample with around 450,000 clones, around nine tenths of them seen once. Germline V lookup: CDR1 LGHDT, CDR2 YNNKEL (reference sequence). Losses at the gene ends were 6 bases for V and 5 bases for J; bases not matched to a gene: 10. The CDR3 is made up of 15 amino acids. This sequence was found in a woman under 40 with acute or convalescent COVID-19. Input material: peripheral blood. The chain joins TRBV3-1 (or the pseudogene TRBV3-2) to TRBJ2-5, with TRBD2 identical over 9 bases. CDR3 nucleotides: TGTGCCAGCAGACCTAATAGCGGGGGAGGTGAGACCCAGTACTTC. This encodes CASRPNSGGGETQYF.